The rows below give T cell receptor beta chains drawn from one sample of a study of blood T cell repertoires in COVID-19. Method: immunoSEQ multiplex PCR; TCRdb's copy keeps in-frame clones and lacks some. The sample gives approximately 350,000 clones, around 89% of which show up once; less than 1.2% is in the top ten. Material: PBMCs or T cells enriched from blood (not recorded which). The receptor set was obtained from a young man who had recovered from COVID-19. Both conserved end residues are part of each CDR3. A D gene is named only where the DNA matches it firmly. Size tells how often a clone was seen (once, few, many) or the class of an expanded clone, and some rows leave it out.

>TRBV25-1|TRBJ1-1|-|-
TGTGCCACCCACAAGAACACTGAAGCTTTCTTT
CATHKNTEAFF
>TRBV18|TRBJ2-7|-|-
TGTGCCAGCTCACCAGACTCGGGTAGTAACGAGCAGTACTTC
CASSPDSGSNEQYF
>TRBV5-4|TRBJ2-3|-|-
TGTGCCAGCAGCTTGGGCCTAGAGGTTTCCACAGATACGCAGTATTTT
CASSLGLEVSTDTQYF
>TRBV4-1|TRBJ2-7|TRBD1|few
TGCGCCAGCAGCTCGCGGACAGGGCGCTACGAGCAGTACTTC
CASSSRTGRYEQYF
>TRBV7-3|TRBJ1-1|TRBD1|-
TGTGCCAGCAGCTTAACGCGGTCGGGGACAGGGGGCGAGCTGGTGAACACTGAAGCTTTCTTT
CASSLTRSGTGGELVNTEAFF
>TRBV19|TRBJ1-2|-|-
TGTGCCAGTAACACACGGGGTTCTATGGGAGGTTTTGATGGCTACACCTTC
CASNTRGSMGGFDGYTF
>TRBV15|TRBJ1-6|-|-
TGTGCCACCAGCAGGCCAGATTCACCCCTCCACTTT
CATSRPDSPLHF
>TRBV28|TRBJ1-5|TRBD1|-
TGTGCCAGCAGGGCCCCGGGACAGTCTCCCCAGCATTTT
CASRAPGQSPQHF
>TRBV5-1|TRBJ1-1|-|-
TGCGCCAGCAGCTTGCGGAGGTCAGAAGACACTGAAGCTTTCTTT
CASSLRRSEDTEAFF
>TRBV10-3|TRBJ2-1|TRBD2|once
TGTGCCATCAGTGAGTCGCCGGGAAAAGCGGGGGGCACCTCGAATGAGCAGTTCTTC
CAISESPGKAGGTSNEQFF
>TRBV5-4|TRBJ1-3|TRBD1|-
TGTGCCAGCAGCCGGACAGGGGGTAACTCTGGAAACACCATATATTTT
CASSRTGGNSGNTIYF
>TRBV5-6|TRBJ2-1|TRBD2|-
TGTGCCAGCAGCAAACTAGCGGGGGTACGGTACAATGAGCAGTTCTTC
CASSKLAGVRYNEQFF
>TRBV14|TRBJ1-1|TRBD1|-
TGTGCCAGCAGTCGCGACAGGGAGAACACTGAAGCTTTCTTT
CASSRDRENTEAFF
>TRBV5-1|TRBJ2-1|TRBD2|-
TGCGCCAGCAGCTTGGTAGGTCAGGGGAGGGGACTAGCGGAGGGCTCCTACAATGAGCAGTTCTTC
CASSLVGQGRGLAEGSYNEQFF
>TRBV6-5|TRBJ1-2|TRBD1|-
TGTGCCAGCAGTTTCGTAACCGGGACAGGGTTTGGCTACACCTTC
CASSFVTGTGFGYTF
>TRBV20-1|TRBJ2-3|-|-
TGTGGCTTCTCTAGCACAGATACGCAGTATTTT
CGFSSTDTQYF
>TRBV5-8|TRBJ1-1|TRBD1|-
TGTGCCAGCTTGACAGGGCGGCGGACTGAAGCTTTCTTT
CASLTGRRTEAFF
>TRBV27|TRBJ2-3|-|-
TGTGCCAGCAGTTTATGGGGGGGCACAGATACGCAGTATTTT
CASSLWGGTDTQYF
>TRBV19|TRBJ2-7|-|-
TGTGCCAGTAGTGATGCCCGTGGGCCTTCCTACGAGCAGTACTTC
CASSDARGPSYEQYF
>TRBV6-5|TRBJ1-2|TRBD1|-
TGTGCCAGCAGCTCAGGGGGCGCCTATGGCTACACCTTC
CASSSGGAYGYTF
>TRBV9|TRBJ2-1|-|-
TGTGCCAGCAGCGTAGCTAACGGAGACAATGAGCAGTTCTTC
CASSVANGDNEQFF
>TRBV6-6|TRBJ2-7|TRBD1|-
TGTGCCAGCAGTGGGACAGCCTACGAGCAGTACTTC
CASSGTAYEQYF
>TRBV18|TRBJ2-3|TRBD2|-
TGTGCCAGCTCACCTTCTCTAGCGGGAGCTACAGATACGCAGTATTTT
CASSPSLAGATDTQYF
>TRBV7-9|TRBJ2-2|-|-
TGTGCCAGCAGCTTAACTAGTAGGGCCGGGGAGCTGTTTTTT
CASSLTSRAGELFF
>TRBV9|TRBJ2-1|-|-
TGTGCCAGCAGCGTGGGCTTTTCTTCCTACAATGAGCAGTTCTTC
CASSVGFSSYNEQFF
>TRBV3-1/TRBV3-2|TRBJ1-1|-|-
TGTGCCAGCAGCCAAAGGTTGGGGTCGGGAACTGAAGCTTTCTTT
CASSQRLGSGTEAFF
>TRBV3-1/TRBV3-2|TRBJ2-1|-|-
TGTGCCAGCAGCCAACGGGGGGCCGCCAATGAGCAGTTCTTC
CASSQRGAANEQFF
>TRBV4-3|TRBJ1-4|-|once
TGCGCCAGCAGCCAAGGGCTCTCATTTAATGAAAAACTGTTTTTT
CASSQGLSFNEKLFF
>TRBV12-3/TRBV12-4|TRBJ1-2|TRBD1|few
TGTGCCAGCAGCATCGACAGGGTCCATGGCTACACCTTC
CASSIDRVHGYTF
>TRBV4-3|TRBJ2-2|TRBD1|-
TGCGCCAGCAGCCAACAGGAAGGGACAGGGGGATCCGGGGAGCTGTTTTTT
CASSQQEGTGGSGELFF
>TRBV5-4|TRBJ1-2|TRBD1|-
TGTGCCAGCAGCCTGGACAGGGGAAAGGGCTACACCTTC
CASSLDRGKGYTF
>TRBV9|TRBJ1-1|-|-
TGTGCCAGCAGCCGGACAAGATTGAACACTGAAGCTTTCTTT
CASSRTRLNTEAFF
>TRBV18|TRBJ2-5|TRBD1|-
TGTGCCAGCTCACCGGGACAGGGGGAGACCCAGTACTTC
CASSPGQGETQYF
>TRBV28|TRBJ2-5|-|-
TGTGCCAGCAGGCCCAGAGGGTTAGAGACCCAGTACTTC
CASRPRGLETQYF
>TRBV19|TRBJ1-5|-|-
TGTGCCAGTAGTAGCGGCCTACCCCAGCATTTT
CASSSGLPQHF
>TRBV19|TRBJ1-1|-|-
TGTGCCAGTAGTATTCGGGGGGCCGGGAACACTGAAGCTTTCTTT
CASSIRGAGNTEAFF
>TRBV28|TRBJ2-7|TRBD2|-
TGTGCCACCCGAAGGGGCGGGGGCTACGAGCAGTACTTC
CATRRGGGYEQYF
>TRBV11-2|TRBJ2-7|-|once
TGTGCCTCTGAGGGAATCGTCTACGAGCAGTACTTC
CASEGIVYEQYF
>TRBV6-1|TRBJ1-1|-|-
TGTGCCAGCAGTGAAAGTAACAGATTGAACACTGAAGCTTTCTTT
CASSESNRLNTEAFF
>TRBV6-4|TRBJ2-1|-|-
TGTGCCAGCAGTTATACAGGGTCCGTCAATGAGCAGTTCTTC
CASSYTGSVNEQFF
>TRBV28|TRBJ1-3|-|-
TGTGCCAGCAGTACCCTGGGCCGCTCTGGAAACACCATATATTTT
CASSTLGRSGNTIYF
>TRBV11-2|TRBJ2-3|TRBD2|-
TGTGCCAGCAGCCCACGTAGCGGGGGGTTGAGAGATACGCAGTATTTT
CASSPRSGGLRDTQYF
>TRBV10-2|TRBJ2-5|-|few
TGCGCCAGTGCCGTAGGTTACTCAGGGACCCAGTACTTC
CASAVGYSGTQYF
>TRBV7-6|TRBJ1-5|-|-
TGTGCCAGCAGCTTAGGGCCGGGAGATAACAATCAGCCCCAGCATTTT
CASSLGPGDNNQPQHF
>TRBV29-1|TRBJ2-3|TRBD1|-
TGCAGCGTTGGGGCGCAGGGGGTCCCCACAGATACGCAGTATTTT
CSVGAQGVPTDTQYF
>TRBV11-1|TRBJ2-7|TRBD2|once
TGTGCCAGCAGCTTGATAGCGGGGTCCTACGAGCAGTACTTC
CASSLIAGSYEQYF
>TRBV10-3|TRBJ1-2|TRBD1|-
TGTGCCATCAGTGAGTCGTACAGGGGGAACTATGGCTACACCTTC
CAISESYRGNYGYTF
>TRBV5-4|TRBJ1-1|-|-
TGTGCCAGCAGCTTGTTGGTCAGGAGGGCCCAAATGAACACTGAAGCTTTCTTT
CASSLLVRRAQMNTEAFF
>TRBV18|TRBJ1-1|TRBD1|-
TGTGCCAGCTCACCACCCGACAGGGTATCCACTGAAGCTTTCTTT
CASSPPDRVSTEAFF
>TRBV5-1|TRBJ1-1|TRBD1|-
TGCGCCAGCAGCTTGGATGGGACAGGCACTGAAGCTTTCTTT
CASSLDGTGTEAFF
>TRBV16|TRBJ2-1|-|-
TGTGCCAGCAGCCAGGACTCCCTCAATGAGCAGTTCTTC
CASSQDSLNEQFF
>TRBV12-5|TRBJ1-1|-|-
TGTGCTAGTGGTTTGACGCGGGAAACTGAAGCTTTCTTT
CASGLTRETEAFF
>TRBV2|TRBJ1-6|TRBD1|-
TGTGCCAGCACCACCGACAGGGGTAATTCACCCCTCCACTTT
CASTTDRGNSPLHF
>TRBV10-2|TRBJ2-5|-|-
TGCGCCAGCAGACATAAAGAGACCCAGTACTTC
CASRHKETQYF
>TRBV2|TRBJ1-1|TRBD1|-
TGTGCCAGCACAACTAGGACAGGGGGCATGAACACTGAAGCTTTCTTT
CASTTRTGGMNTEAFF
>TRBV19|TRBJ1-2|TRBD1|-
TGTGCCAGTAGTACCTCGGGACAGATCTATGGCTACACCTTC
CASSTSGQIYGYTF
>TRBV23-1|TRBJ1-3|-|once
TGCGCCAGCAGTCAATCGGTAAATTGTTCCCCAGACACCATATATTTT
CASSQSVNCSPDTIYF